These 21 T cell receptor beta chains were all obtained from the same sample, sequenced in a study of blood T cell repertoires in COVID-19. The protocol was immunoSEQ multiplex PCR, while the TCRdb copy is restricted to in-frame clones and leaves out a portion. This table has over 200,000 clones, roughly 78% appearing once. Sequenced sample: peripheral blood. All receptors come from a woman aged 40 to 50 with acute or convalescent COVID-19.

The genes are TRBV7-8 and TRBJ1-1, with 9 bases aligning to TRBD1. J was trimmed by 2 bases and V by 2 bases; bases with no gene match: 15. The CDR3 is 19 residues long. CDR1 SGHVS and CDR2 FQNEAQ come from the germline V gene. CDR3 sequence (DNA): TGTGCCAGCAGCTTACGGGACAGGGTTACGGGGGGTAATAACACTGAAGCTTTCTTT. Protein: CASSLRDRVTGGNNTEAFF.

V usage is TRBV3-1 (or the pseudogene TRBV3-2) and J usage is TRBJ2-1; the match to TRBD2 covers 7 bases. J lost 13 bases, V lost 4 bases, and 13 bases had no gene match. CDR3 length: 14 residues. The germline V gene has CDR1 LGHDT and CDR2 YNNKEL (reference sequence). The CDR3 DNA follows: TGTGCCAGCAGCCCGTCTGGAGGGGAGGGTAAACAGTTCTTC. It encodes CASSPSGGEGKQFF.

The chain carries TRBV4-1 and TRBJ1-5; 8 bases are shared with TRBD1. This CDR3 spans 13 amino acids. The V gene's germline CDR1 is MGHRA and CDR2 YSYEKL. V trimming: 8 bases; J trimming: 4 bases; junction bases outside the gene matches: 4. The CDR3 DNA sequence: TGCGCCAGCGCCACAGGGGGTAATCAGCCCCAGCATTTT. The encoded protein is CASATGGNQPQHF.

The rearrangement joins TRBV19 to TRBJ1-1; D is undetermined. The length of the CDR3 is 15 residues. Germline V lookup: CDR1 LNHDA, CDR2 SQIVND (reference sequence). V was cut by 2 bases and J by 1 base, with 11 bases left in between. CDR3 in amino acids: CASSISGLRNTEAFF. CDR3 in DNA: TGTGCCAGTAGTATAAGTGGACTGAGGAACACTGAAGCTTTCTTT.

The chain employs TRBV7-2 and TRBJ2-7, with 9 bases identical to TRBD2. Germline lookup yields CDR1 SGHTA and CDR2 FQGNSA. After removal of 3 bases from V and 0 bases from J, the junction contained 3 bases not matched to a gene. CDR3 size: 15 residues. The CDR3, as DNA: TGTGCCAGCAGCTTGGCGGGAGGGGGCTCCTACGAGCAGTACTTC. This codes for CASSLAGGGSYEQYF.

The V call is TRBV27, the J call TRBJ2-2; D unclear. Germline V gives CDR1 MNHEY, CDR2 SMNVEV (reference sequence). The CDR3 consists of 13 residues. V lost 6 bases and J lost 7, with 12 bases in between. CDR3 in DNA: TGTGCCAGCAGCTTCGTGTCGGGCGGGGAGCTGTTTTTT. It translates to CASSFVSGGELFF.

Written as DNA, the CDR3 is TGTGCCAGCAGCAAAATGGCCAGGGACATGAATCCTTATTCGAACTATGGCTACACCTTC. Protein product: CASSKMARDMNPYSNYGYTF. V is TRBV21-1 and J is TRBJ1-2; the table's D gene call, TRBD1, was not cross checked with the DNA. TRBV21-1 is noted as a pseudogene. The CDR3 is made up of 20 amino acids.

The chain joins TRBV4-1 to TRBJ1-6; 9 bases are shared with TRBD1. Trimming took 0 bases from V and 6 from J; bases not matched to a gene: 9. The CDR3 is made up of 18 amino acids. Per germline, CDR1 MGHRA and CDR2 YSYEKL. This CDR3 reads CASSQDEETGGFNSPLHF. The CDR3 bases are TGCGCCAGCAGCCAAGATGAAGAGACAGGGGGTTTTAATTCACCCCTCCACTTT.

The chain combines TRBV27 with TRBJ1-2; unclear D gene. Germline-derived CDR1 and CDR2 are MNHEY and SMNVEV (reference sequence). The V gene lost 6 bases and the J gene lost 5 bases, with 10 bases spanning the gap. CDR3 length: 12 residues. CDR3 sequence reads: CASRGLGYGYTF. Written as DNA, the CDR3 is TGTGCCAGCAGAGGACTGGGATATGGCTACACCTTC.

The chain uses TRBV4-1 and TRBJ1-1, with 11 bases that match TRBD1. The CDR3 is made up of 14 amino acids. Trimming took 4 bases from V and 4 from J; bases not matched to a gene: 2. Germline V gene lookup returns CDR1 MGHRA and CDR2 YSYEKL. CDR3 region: CASSPGTGGTEAFF. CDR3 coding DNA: TGCGCCAGCAGCCCCGGGACAGGGGGCACTGAAGCTTTCTTT.

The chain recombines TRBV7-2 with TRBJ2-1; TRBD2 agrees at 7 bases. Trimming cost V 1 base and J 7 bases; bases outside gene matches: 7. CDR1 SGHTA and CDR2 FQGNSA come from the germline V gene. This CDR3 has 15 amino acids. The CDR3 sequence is CASSLVLAEGNEQFF. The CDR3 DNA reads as TGTGCCAGCAGCTTAGTCCTAGCGGAGGGGAATGAGCAGTTCTTC.

This CDR3 reads CASSATFTPDEKLFF. CDR3 nucleotide sequence: TGCGCCAGCAGCGCCACCTTTACACCCGATGAAAAACTGTTTTTT. The J gene is TRBJ1-4, the V gene TRBV5-1; D is unresolved. The germline V gene encodes CDR1 SGHRS and CDR2 YFSETQ. The CDR3 runs to 15 residues. The germline V and J ends were trimmed by 4 bases and 6 bases, with 16 bases remaining between them.

The CDR3 DNA is TGCGCCAGCAGCCACCCGACTAGCGGGAGTGTTGAGCAGTACTTC. It translates to CASSHPTSGSVEQYF. The rearrangement joins TRBV4-1 to TRBJ2-7; TRBD2 agrees at 12 bases. Per germline, CDR1 MGHRA and CDR2 YSYEKL. This CDR3 has 15 residues. Trimming removed 3 bases from V and 7 bases from J; junction bases left unmatched: 7.

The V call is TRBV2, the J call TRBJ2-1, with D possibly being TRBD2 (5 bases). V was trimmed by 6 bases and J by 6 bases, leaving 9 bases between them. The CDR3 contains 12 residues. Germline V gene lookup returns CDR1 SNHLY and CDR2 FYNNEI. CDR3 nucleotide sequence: TGTGCCAGCAGGCTAGCCCCCAATGAGCAGTTCTTC. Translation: CASRLAPNEQFF.

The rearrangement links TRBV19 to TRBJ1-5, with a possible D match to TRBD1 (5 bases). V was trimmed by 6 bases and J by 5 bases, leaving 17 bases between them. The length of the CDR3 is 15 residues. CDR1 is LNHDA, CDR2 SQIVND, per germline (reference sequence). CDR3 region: CASRGGALQDQPQHF. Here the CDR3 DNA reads TGTGCCAGTAGGGGGGGAGCACTCCAAGATCAGCCCCAGCATTTT.

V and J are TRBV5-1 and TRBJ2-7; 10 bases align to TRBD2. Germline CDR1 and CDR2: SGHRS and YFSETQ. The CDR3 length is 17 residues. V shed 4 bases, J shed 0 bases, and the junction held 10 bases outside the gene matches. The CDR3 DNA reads TGCGCCAGCAGCCCGTTTTATGCTAGCGGGAGCTCCTACGAGCAGTACTTC. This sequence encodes CASSPFYASGSSYEQYF.

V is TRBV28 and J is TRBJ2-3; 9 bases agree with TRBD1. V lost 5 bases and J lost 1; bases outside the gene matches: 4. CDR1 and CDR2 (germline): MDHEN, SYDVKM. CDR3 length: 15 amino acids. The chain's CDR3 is CASSTRDRGTDTQYF. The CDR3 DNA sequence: TGTGCCAGCAGTACCCGGGACAGGGGCACAGATACGCAGTATTTT.

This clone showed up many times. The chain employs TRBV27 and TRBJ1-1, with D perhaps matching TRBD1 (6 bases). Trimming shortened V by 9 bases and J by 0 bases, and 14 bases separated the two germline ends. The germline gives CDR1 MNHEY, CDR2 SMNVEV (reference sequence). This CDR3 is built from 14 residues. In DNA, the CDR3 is TGTGCCAGATCGGACAGATTGATGAACACTGAAGCTTTCTTT. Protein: CARSDRLMNTEAFF.

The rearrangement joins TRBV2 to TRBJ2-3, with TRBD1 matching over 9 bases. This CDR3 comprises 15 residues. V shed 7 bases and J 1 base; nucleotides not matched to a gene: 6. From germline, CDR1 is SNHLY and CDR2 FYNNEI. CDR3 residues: CASIWDRVGTDTQYF. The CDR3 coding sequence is TGTGCCAGCATCTGGGACAGGGTGGGCACAGATACGCAGTATTTT. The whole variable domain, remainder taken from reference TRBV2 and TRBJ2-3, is EPEVTQTPSHQVTQMGQEVILRCVPISNHLYFYWYRQILGQKVEFLVSFYNNEISEKSEIFDDQFSVERPDGSNFTLKIRSTKLEDSAMYFCASIWDRVGTDTQYFGPGTRLTVL.

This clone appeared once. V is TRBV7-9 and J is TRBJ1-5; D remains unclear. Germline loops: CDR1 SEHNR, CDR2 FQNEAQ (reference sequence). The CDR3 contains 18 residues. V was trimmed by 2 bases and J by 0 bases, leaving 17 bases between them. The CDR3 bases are TGTGCCAGCAGCTTACGAAGACACAAAATTTATAGCAATCAGCCCCAGCATTTT. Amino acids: CASSLRRHKIYSNQPQHF.

The CDR3 DNA follows: TGTGCCAGCAGTGCTGAGGGACAGGGGGCGGATACGCAGTATTTT. As protein: CASSAEGQGADTQYF. This chain connects TRBV2 to TRBJ2-3; TRBD1 agrees at 12 bases. Trimming at V came to 4 bases and at J to 6 bases, leaving 5 bases not matched to a gene. CDR1 and CDR2 (germline): SNHLY, FYNNEI. The CDR3 sequence is 15 residues long.